Detailed here is one T cell receptor beta chain. The data originate from a study of T-cell reconstitution after alpha-beta-depleted transplantation in children. Germline trimming cut 3 bases from V and 3 bases from J; bases unmatched to any gene: 6. The germline V gene has CDR1 SGHRS and CDR2 YFSETQ. The CDR3 has 14 amino acids. Unique molecular identifiers were used to barcode this TCRbeta library. A single record per CDR3 protein comes from TCRdb applying MiXCR to the PCR reads. This table holds hundreds of thousands of distinct CDR3 sequences, approximately 15% found once. The chain is built from TRBV5-1 and TRBJ2-7, with 7 bases identical to TRBD1. This clonotype was obtained from a male patient between 5 and 17 years old who had a stem cell transplant for acute lymphoblastic leukemia, so the T cells may come from the graft donor. Here the sequenced sample was PBMCs, mostly from graft donor cells, taken 360 days after TCRalphabeta/CD19-depleted stem cell transplant. The CDR3 DNA reads as TGCGCCAGCAGCTACAACAGGGGTCACTACGAGCAGTACTTC. Translation: CASSYNRGHYEQYF.